The clone carrying this T cell receptor (beta chain) appeared many times. Germline assignment: CDR1 MNHNS and CDR2 SASEGT. The CDR3 runs 17 residues. Deletions cut 6 bases from V and 1 base from J, with 22 bases between. This sample's time point: newly diagnosed GD, antithyroid drugs for less than 3 months. The TCR library was made from RNA that had been extracted from PBMCs in TRIzol. The record originates from a study of regulatory T cells in long-lasting Graves disease. With iRepertoire HTBI primers and Arm-PCR of CDR3 regions, TCR beta libraries were built. TCRdb independently ran MiXCR on the multiplex PCR reads; one entry per CDR3 protein. Of 680,000 or so distinct CDR3 sequences listed, around 15% are singletons. This same sample was also part of a study on T cells in Graves' hyperthyroidism and ophthalmopathy.

The specimen comprised peripheral blood mononuclear cells (PBMCs), sampled at new diagnosis, from a patient treated with antithyroid drugs. The sequence derives from a woman younger than 45 with Graves disease. This chain joins TRBV6-1 and TRBJ2-7; D may correspond to TRBD1 or TRBD2 (5 bases each). CDR3 region: CASSTKGFGTPSYEQYF. The DNA of the CDR3 is TGTGCCAGCAGCACGAAGGGTTTCGGGACGCCATCCTACGAGCAGTACTTC.